A single sample is the source of the 30 T cell receptor beta chains below, sequenced in a study of early T cells in non-severe SARS-CoV-2 infection. TCRdb processed the 5' RACE reads anew with MiXCR; each CDR3 protein has one entry. The table has about 83,000 distinct CDR3 sequences, about 12% seen once; the top ten hold about 6%. The material sequenced was whole blood. These receptors were collected from an adult who was a healthcare worker with PCR-confirmed SARS-CoV-2 infection or an uninfected control (not recorded which).

This clonotype came up many times. The chain couples TRBV11-2 to TRBJ2-1; the D gene is possibly TRBD1 (6 bases). Germline V lookup: CDR1 SGHAT, CDR2 FQNNGV. The CDR3 sequence is 16 residues long. Trimming stripped 2 bases from V and 7 bases from J, with 18 bases between. The CDR3 protein is CASSLKGWGPPNEQFF. CDR3 in DNA: TGTGCCAGCAGCTTAAAGGGATGGGGGCCCCCAAATGAGCAGTTCTTC.

This clonotype was seen only a few times. This chain joins TRBV29-1 and TRBJ2-5; 7 positions agree with TRBD1. The CDR3 covers 12 residues. With 5 bases clipped from V and 3 bases from J, the junction kept 3 bases outside the gene matches. The germline V gene encodes CDR1 SQVTM and CDR2 ANQGSEA. The CDR3 DNA reads TGCAGCGTTAAAACAGGGGAAGAGACCCAGTACTTC. Translating it yields CSVKTGEETQYF.

This clonotype appeared a few times. The rearrangement uses TRBV9 and TRBJ2-1; TRBD2 matches at 9 bases. The trim removed 0 bases at V and 4 bases at J, leaving 5 bases unmatched. The CDR3 sequence is 16 residues long. From germline, CDR1 is SGDLS and CDR2 YYNGEE. CDR3 DNA sequence: TGTGCCAGCAGCGTAGATCGTACTAGCGGGTACAATGAGCAGTTCTTC. Translated, it gives CASSVDRTSGYNEQFF.

This clonotype was seen a handful of times. This chain connects TRBV7-9 to TRBJ2-1; 7 bases are a match to TRBD1. The J segment lost 6 bases and the V segment lost 4 bases, leaving 9 bases of the junction unmatched. CDR1 SEHNR and CDR2 FQNEAQ come from the germline V gene (reference sequence). This CDR3 has 15 residues. For the CDR3, the DNA is TGTGCCAGCAGCTCAGGGGCAGGGGGAGTCAATGAGCAGTTCTTC. It codes for CASSSGAGGVNEQFF.

The chain is built from TRBV6-5 and TRBJ2-7; 12 nucleotides match TRBD2. Germline CDR1 is MNHEY and CDR2 is SVGAGI. The length of the CDR3 is 13 residues. V shed 9 bases and J 8 bases; nucleotides not matched to a gene: 8. As DNA, the CDR3 is TGTGCCAGTGGTCTAGCGGGAGGGAGTAAGCAGTACTTC. Protein product: CASGLAGGSKQYF.

The table lists this clonotype with a few counts. The chain couples TRBV6-5 to TRBJ1-3, with D hard to call. Germline CDR1 and CDR2: MNHEY and SVGAGI. The CDR3 length is 13 residues. V was shortened by 2 bases and J by 0 bases, with 2 bases between the two germline ends. CDR3 in amino acids: CASSYNSGNTIYF. As DNA, the CDR3 is TGTGCCAGCAGTTACAACTCTGGAAACACCATATATTTT.

V usage is TRBV12-3 or TRBV12-4 and J usage is TRBJ2-7; 9 bases match TRBD1. The CDR3 spans 15 residues. With V trimmed by 6 bases and J by 1 base, 7 bases remained unmatched. As DNA, the CDR3 is TGTGCCAGCAGCGAACCGGGACAGGGTTCCTACGAGCAGTACTTC. Protein: CASSEPGQGSYEQYF.

The CDR3, as DNA: TGTGATAAGCCCCGAGGGTGCAATCAGCCCCAGCATTTT. This gives the protein CDKPRGCNQPQHF. The genes are TRBV6-4 and TRBJ1-5; D remains unclear. The CDR3 runs 13 residues. Per germline, CDR1 MRHNA and CDR2 SNTAGT.

In its sample, this clonotype was seen a few times. The chain uses TRBV6-1 and TRBJ2-3; D might be TRBD1 (6 bases). This CDR3 spans 14 amino acids. V lost 3 bases, J lost 2 bases, and 9 bases lay in between. Per germline, CDR1 MNHNS and CDR2 SASEGT. Here the CDR3 reads CASSDQGITDTQYF. The CDR3 DNA follows: TGTGCCAGCAGTGATCAGGGGATCACAGATACGCAGTATTTT.

The chain combines TRBV27 with TRBJ2-5, with a tentative D call TRBD2 (5 bases). There are 14 residues in the CDR3. Germline CDR1 and CDR2: MNHEY and SMNVEV (reference sequence). Trimming left V 5 bases short and J 4 bases short, with 14 bases between. In nucleotides, the CDR3 is TGTGCCAGCAGTCCGGGATCCCCACTAGAGACCCAGTACTTC. This codes for CASSPGSPLETQYF.

This clonotype was counted many times. This sequence joins TRBV20-1 and TRBJ2-5, with no clear D. Germline V gives CDR1 DFQATT, CDR2 SNEGSKA (reference sequence). Trimming took 3 bases from V and 5 from J, leaving 10 bases between them. CDR3 size: 12 residues. CDR3 residues: CSARLGYETQYF. The CDR3 DNA reads as TGCAGTGCTAGGTTAGGTTATGAGACCCAGTACTTC.

The CDR3, as DNA: TGTGCCAGCTCACCAAATCCGGCGGCGGGAAACACCATATATTTT. This encodes CASSPNPAAGNTIYF. The chain couples TRBV18 to TRBJ1-3; no definite D call. The germline V and J ends were trimmed by 2 bases and 4 bases, with 12 bases remaining between them. CDR3 size: 15 residues. Per germline, CDR1 KGHSH and CDR2 LQKENI. The entire variable domain, with the rest obtained from reference TRBV18 and TRBJ1-3, is as follows: NAGVMQNPRHLVRRRGQEARLRCSPMKGHSHVYWYRQLPEEGLKFMVYLQKENIIDESGMPKERFSAEFPKEGPSILRIQQVVRGDSAAYFCASSPNPAAGNTIYFGEGSWLTVV.

This chain uses TRBV9 with TRBJ1-2; TRBD1 might be the D (5 bases). Germline assignment: CDR1 SGDLS and CDR2 YYNGEE. Deletions cut 4 bases from V and 7 bases from J, with 17 bases between. The CDR3 contains 14 residues. The CDR3 protein is CASSPRRGAPGYTF. For the CDR3, the DNA is TGTGCCAGCAGCCCAAGGCGAGGGGCGCCTGGCTACACCTTC.

V gene TRBV6-2 or TRBV6-3 combines with J gene TRBJ2-7; D is unresolved. V was shortened by 5 bases and J by 2 bases, with 7 bases between the two germline ends. The CDR3 loop spans 12 amino acids. CDR1 MNHEY and CDR2 SVGEGT come from the germline V gene. CDR3 coding DNA: TGTGCCAGCAGTCAAGTCACCTACGAGCAGTACTTC. It yields the protein CASSQVTYEQYF.

This clonotype was found a few times. CDR3 amino acids: CASSGDIESYEQYF. The CDR3 nucleotides read TGTGCCAGCTCAGGGGACATTGAGTCCTACGAGCAGTACTTC. The chain joins TRBV18 to TRBJ2-7; possible D gene TRBD1, 6 bases. Germline CDR1 reads KGHSH; CDR2 reads LQKENI. The CDR3 loop spans 14 amino acids. Trimming shortened V by 5 bases and J by 1 base, and 12 bases separated the two germline ends.

The table lists this clonotype with many counts. The chain links TRBV6-5 to TRBJ2-2, with D hard to call. V lost 1 base and J 9 bases, leaving 9 bases between the germline ends. CDR3 length: 13 amino acids. Germline loops: CDR1 MNHEY, CDR2 SVGAGI. The CDR3 here is CASSYYEARELFF. CDR3 DNA sequence: TGTGCCAGCAGTTACTATGAAGCGAGGGAGCTGTTTTTT.

This clonotype was seen a few times. The rearrangement joins TRBV7-2 to TRBJ2-1; D is possibly TRBD2 (6 bases). The CDR3 has 14 residues. The germline V gene encodes CDR1 SGHTA and CDR2 FQGNSA. The V gene lost 2 bases and the J gene lost 8 bases, with 13 bases spanning the gap. The CDR3 spells CASSLSTSFDEQFF. The CDR3 DNA follows: TGTGCCAGCAGCTTATCTACTAGCTTCGATGAGCAGTTCTTC.

At least ten counts were recorded for this clonotype. The V call is TRBV7-2, the J call TRBJ2-5; 8 positions match TRBD1. This CDR3 comprises 15 residues. V shed 4 bases and J 2 bases; nucleotides not matched to a gene: 6. CDR1 and CDR2 (germline): SGHTA, FQGNSA. CDR3 coding DNA: TGTGCCAGCAGCTATCGGGACAGGCATCAAGAGACCCAGTACTTC. This codes for CASSYRDRHQETQYF.

In this sample, this clonotype is medium-sized. The genes are TRBV27 and TRBJ2-2; TRBD1 aligns across 11 bases. V trimming: 3 bases; J trimming: 3 bases; junction bases outside the gene matches: 9. This CDR3 is built from 18 residues. Germline V gene sequence: CDR1 MNHEY, CDR2 SMNVEV (reference sequence). The CDR3, as DNA: TGTGCCAGCAGTTTGGATAGGACAGGGGGCAGGGACACCGGGGAGCTGTTTTTT. Its protein is CASSLDRTGGRDTGELFF.

In the case of this clonotype: A much larger clone sits a single nucleotide away, making a read error possible. The rearrangement uses TRBV20-1 and TRBJ1-2, with TRBD1 identical over 8 bases. The CDR3 spans 14 residues. Germline-derived CDR1 and CDR2 are DFQATT and SNEGSKA (reference sequence). The CDR3 protein is CRARRRQGNYGYTF. CDR3 nucleotides: TGCAGAGCTAGGCGGAGACAGGGGAACTATGGCTACACCTTC.

This clonotype has ten or more counts. This chain connects TRBV7-2 to TRBJ2-3, with 11 bases matching TRBD2. V lost 1 base, J lost 5 bases, and 2 bases stayed unmatched. CDR1 and CDR2 from the germline V gene are SGHTA and FQGNSA. The CDR3 totals 15 residues. The CDR3 protein is CASSLVLAGGDTQYF. In nucleotides, the CDR3 is TGTGCCAGCAGCTTAGTCCTAGCGGGAGGAGATACGCAGTATTTT.

This clonotype was picked up many times. The chain carries TRBV27 and TRBJ1-6; D remains unclear. Trimming removed 6 bases from V and 7 bases from J, with 13 bases in between. CDR3 length: 14 residues. Germline V gene sequence: CDR1 MNHEY, CDR2 SMNVEV (reference sequence). Written as DNA, the CDR3 is TGTGCCAGCAGCCCCGGGCCCTGGAATTCACCCCTCCACTTT. Its protein is CASSPGPWNSPLHF.

The V call is TRBV7-3, the J call TRBJ2-1, with 7 bases aligning to TRBD2. Germline V gene sequence: CDR1 SGHTA, CDR2 FQGTGA. V dropped 3 bases and J dropped 7; count of bases not matched to a gene: 3. There are 13 residues in the CDR3. CDR3 amino acids: CASSLGTTNEQFF. DNA for the CDR3: TGTGCCAGCAGCTTGGGGACTACAAATGAGCAGTTCTTC.

A few counts support this clonotype. The chain carries TRBV10-3 and TRBJ2-7, with a weak D call TRBD2 (5 bases). V was cut by 3 bases and J by 4 bases, with 13 bases left in between. Germline CDR1 reads ENHRY; CDR2 reads SYGVKD. This CDR3 region has 14 residues. CDR3 in amino acids: CAISDEGSSYEQYF. The CDR3 DNA follows: TGTGCCATCAGTGATGAGGGATCTTCTTACGAGCAGTACTTC.

This clonotype was counted ten times or more. The chain carries TRBV6-1 and TRBJ2-1, with unresolved D. The CDR3 is 15 amino acids. Trimming stripped 1 base from V and 1 base from J, with 8 bases between. Germline values: CDR1 MNHNS, CDR2 SASEGT. CDR3 in DNA: TGTGCCAGCAGTGAAGGCCACCTGTCCTACAATGAGCAGTTCTTC. Translation: CASSEGHLSYNEQFF.

The rearrangement links TRBV2 to TRBJ1-2; weak D call: TRBD1 (6 bases). Germline V gene lookup returns CDR1 SNHLY and CDR2 FYNNEI. V gave up 4 bases and J gave up 5 bases, with 11 bases separating them. There are 13 residues in the CDR3. CDR3 in DNA: TGTGCCAGCAGTGTGAACAGGGAATATGGCTACACCTTC. Its protein product is CASSVNREYGYTF.

The J gene is TRBJ2-5, the V gene TRBV24-1; D possibly corresponds to TRBD2 (6 bases). The V gene's germline CDR1 is KGHDR and CDR2 SFDVKD. This CDR3 spans 13 amino acids. V gave up 8 bases and J gave up 4 bases, with 13 bases separating them. The CDR3 loop is CATTGVEGETQYF. The CDR3 DNA reads TGTGCCACCACGGGGGTGGAGGGAGAGACCCAGTACTTC.

This clonotype was observed a handful of times. This sequence joins TRBV7-9 and TRBJ1-1; 8 bases fit TRBD1. Germline V lookup: CDR1 SEHNR, CDR2 FQNEAQ (reference sequence). The CDR3 consists of 13 residues. Germline trimming cut 2 bases from V and 7 bases from J; bases unmatched to any gene: 3. The CDR3 reads CASSLTTGGEAFF. DNA for the CDR3: TGTGCCAGCAGCTTAACAACAGGGGGTGAAGCTTTCTTT.

The chain is built from TRBV4-1 and TRBJ1-3, with a weak D call TRBD1 (5 bases). The V end was cut by 11 bases, the J end by 3 bases, with 14 bases between. Germline CDR1 MGHRA, CDR2 YSYEKL. CDR3 length: 13 residues. CDR3 bases: TGCGCCTGCGGTGGGGGAAGTGGAAACACCATATATTTT. It is translated as CACGGGSGNTIYF.

The chain has TRBV12-3 or TRBV12-4 and TRBJ1-1, with D possibly TRBD1 on 5 matching bases. The length of the CDR3 is 11 residues. V dropped 5 bases and J dropped 11 bases, with 12 bases sitting between them. The CDR3 DNA reads as TGTGCCAGCAGTGGGGCGTCGGGGGCTTTCTTT. This codes for CASSGASGAFF.